This T cell receptor beta chain was identified in a study of T cells after yellow fever vaccination. Points from the study as a whole: Reappearing after the booster were most of the clones from primary vaccination (around 96% CD4, about 87% CD8).

As to this clonotype: The antigen is unknown.

The CDR3 is 16 amino acids. CDR1 is SGHDT, CDR2 YYEEEE, per germline. The junction had 7 bases not matched to a gene; V was cut back by 0 bases and J by 7 bases. Synthesis of TCR cDNA relied on 5'RACE template switching, which attached a universal primer site and UMIs. TCRdb analysed the 5' RACE reads with MiXCR anew, one entry per CDR3 protein. The data hold 150,000 or so distinct CDR3 sequences, with approximately 10% observed a single time. The chain combines TRBV5-6 with TRBJ2-2; 9 bases match TRBD1. The sequence was obtained from a man aged 18 to 35 who received the YFV17D yellow fever vaccine. Sample: CD8+ T cells sorted from PBMCs, taken 45 days after the yellow fever booster vaccination. Written as DNA, the CDR3 is TGTGCCAGCAGCTTGGAGTTGGGGACAGGGATCGGGGAGCTGTTTTTT. Translating it yields CASSLELGTGIGELFF.